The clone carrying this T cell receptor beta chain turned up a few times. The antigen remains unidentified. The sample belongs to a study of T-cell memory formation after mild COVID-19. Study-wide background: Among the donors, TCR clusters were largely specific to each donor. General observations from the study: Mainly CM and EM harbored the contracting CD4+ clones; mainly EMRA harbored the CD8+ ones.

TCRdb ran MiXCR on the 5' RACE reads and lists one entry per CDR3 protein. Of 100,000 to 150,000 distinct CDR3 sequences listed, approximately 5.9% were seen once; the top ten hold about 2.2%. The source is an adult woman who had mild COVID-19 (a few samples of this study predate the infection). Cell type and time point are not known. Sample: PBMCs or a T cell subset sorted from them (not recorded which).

The CDR3 loop reads CASFMVGRTQYF. CDR3 DNA: TGTGCCAGCTTTATGGTGGGGAGGACCCAGTACTTC. This sequence joins TRBV3-1 and TRBJ2-5; TRBD2 is a possible D gene (5 bases). This CDR3 is built from 12 residues. V dropped 8 bases and J dropped 7 bases, with 14 bases sitting between them. In germline, CDR1 is LGHDT, CDR2 YNNKEL (reference sequence).